This T cell receptor (beta chain) emerged from a study of lymphopenia after photon versus proton radiotherapy. Germline lookup yields CDR1 MNHEY and CDR2 SVGAGI. There are 14 residues in the CDR3. Trimming removed 0 bases from V and 3 bases from J, with 8 bases in between. General observations from the study: Under photons, naive T cells and diversity fell while effector/memory populations rose.

To note about this clone: Its antigen is undetermined.

Method: immunoSEQ multiplex PCR; TCRdb's copy keeps in-frame clones and lacks some. Among approximately 23,000 clones listed, roughly 91% were seen once. The source is a man at least 80 years old with esophageal cancer. The chain combines TRBV6-5 with TRBJ1-2; the D is unclear. Sequenced material: peripheral blood, taken from a patient treated with proton-based radiotherapy. The CDR3 bases are TGTGCCAGCAGTTACTCGACGGGTTACTATGGCTACACCTTC. Translation: CASSYSTGYYGYTF.